This paragraph reports one TCR beta chain. This sample stems from a study of somatic mutations in cytotoxic T cells in rheumatoid arthritis. Sequencing used immunoSEQ multiplex PCR; TCRdb keeps in-frame clones, though not all of them. This table has 13,000 to 15,000 clones, roughly 82% appearing once. The germline gives CDR1 MDHEN, CDR2 SYDVKM. V dropped 4 bases and J dropped 2 bases, with 19 bases sitting between them. CDR3 length equals 17 residues. The sample taken for sequencing was CD8+ T cells sorted from blood. J is TRBJ2-3 and V is TRBV28; perhaps TRBD2 as D (6 bases). The TCR sequence derives from an adult with rheumatoid arthritis. The CDR3 DNA sequence: TGTGCCAGCAGTTACCCTCGGGGCCTAGCGAACACAGATACGCAGTATTTT. It specifies CASSYPRGLANTDTQYF.